Listed below are T cell receptor beta chains from one sample, sequenced in a study of vaccination effects on CD4 cells after COVID-19. No antigens are known for them. Libraries were prepared by immunoSEQ multiplex PCR; TCRdb keeps only in-frame clonotypes and omits some of them. The table lists about 40,000 clones, approximately 70% of them singletons. The sample was CD4+ T cells from PBMCs cultured with a peptide pool, taken before COVID-19 vaccination. All receptors derive from a human donor who had a prior SARS-CoV-2 infection. Each CDR3 is given with its conserved first and last residue. A clone size is listed for some rows: how often the clone was seen (once, few, many), or a class if it is expanded.

clone_size cdr3_length v_call cdr3_aa
few 15 TRBV27 CASTPGGSSSYEQYF
few 15 TRBV18 CASSPRTGKDTEAFF
few 12 TRBV28 CASSFHSNEQFF
once 17 TRBV5-1 CASSLSPSGQNSYEQYF
. 15 TRBV7-9 CASSLGQTGRNEQFF
. 14 TRBV7-9 CASSLISGNTEAFF
once 12 TRBV6-4 CARGVRGEKLFF
few 13 TRBV6-2/TRBV6-3 CASSQNHRDYRGF
few 15 TRBV9 CASSVLDGLDSPLHF
. 13 TRBV2 CASSGDGGGEQYF
. 17 TRBV3-1/TRBV3-2 CASSQEGLAGTTDTQYF
. 17 TRBV6-6 CASRRGSGTGVRTEAFF
. 16 TRBV19 CASSIIGLKPNQPQHF
. 15 TRBV7-3 CASSFDRAGANVLTF
. 15 TRBV4-1 CASSQASGRLGEQFF
few 15 TRBV7-8 CASSQGLAGLYEQYF
. 18 TRBV6-1 CASSVRYRDNYSNQPQHF
. 15 TRBV2 CASVGGRGGLETQYF
. 14 TRBV18 CASSFDRINQPQHF
. 16 TRBV5-6 CASSLLVDWGQNIQYF
. 12 TRBV5-1 CASSLGEETQYF
. 16 TRBV10-3 CAIGRSDSVSTDTQYF
. 16 TRBV18 CASSPGLAGLSYEQYF
. 15 TRBV11-2 CASSLPRTGQDTIYF
. 16 TRBV2 CASSTGTGENTGELFF
. 14 TRBV7-9 CASSFLRESYGYTF
. 16 TRBV19 CASTGWAGGLDTEAFF
. 13 TRBV6-5 CASSLTRNEKLFF
few 16 TRBV19 CASSRIGTGNTGELFF
. 13 TRBV30 CAWSGVMGEKLFF
. 15 TRBV6-5 CASVGHQTGNTEAFF
. 14 TRBV2 CASSAQGVLYGYTF
. 15 TRBV19 CASSIGQGDTGELFF
few 16 TRBV10-3 CAISALAGRLGNEQFF
. 13 TRBV11-3 CASSLESYNEQFF
. 14 TRBV28 CASSFPPGLGGYTF
many 13 TRBV7-7 CASSQQAGTEAFF
few 12 TRBV10-3 CAISESRYEQFF
. 12 TRBV6-5 CASSSNTGELFF
. 14 TRBV9 CASSVVERTGELFF
once 15 TRBV4-1 CASSLGQGAWETQYF
few 12 TRBV7-2 CASSSHSYEQYF
. 14 TRBV12-5 CASGSYTSTDTQYF
. 15 TRBV6-5 CASSYVTGGLYGYTF
. 15 TRBV21-1 CASSKGWRRGDEQFF
. 16 TRBV29-1 CSVLKLTSGRDYEQYF
. 12 TRBV12-3/TRBV12-4 CASGRKYNEQFF